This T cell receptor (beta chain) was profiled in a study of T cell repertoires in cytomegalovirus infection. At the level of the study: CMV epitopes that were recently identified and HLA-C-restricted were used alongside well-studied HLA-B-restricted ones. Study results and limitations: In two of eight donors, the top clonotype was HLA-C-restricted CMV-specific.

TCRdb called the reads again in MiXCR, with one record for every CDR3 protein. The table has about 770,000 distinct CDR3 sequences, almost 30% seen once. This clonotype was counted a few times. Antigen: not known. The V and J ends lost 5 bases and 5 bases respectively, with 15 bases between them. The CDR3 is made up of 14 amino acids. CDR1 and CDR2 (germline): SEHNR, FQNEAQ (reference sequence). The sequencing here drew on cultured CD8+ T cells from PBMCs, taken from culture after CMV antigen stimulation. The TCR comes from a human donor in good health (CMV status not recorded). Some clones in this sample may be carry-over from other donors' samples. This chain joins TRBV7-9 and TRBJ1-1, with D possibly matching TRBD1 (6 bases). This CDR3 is CASSLEGVVTEAFF. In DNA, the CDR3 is TGTGCCAGCAGCCTCGAGGGGGTTGTGACTGAAGCTTTCTTT.